Sequencing of this T cell receptor (beta chain) was carried out in a study of blood T cell repertoires in COVID-19. Study details: Both acute and convalescent COVID-19 samples were obtained from the United States, Italy and Spain. T cells, B-cell-depleted T cells, or PBMCs supplied cDNA or gDNA.

Per the study methods: Reference gene primer amplification gave estimated nucleated cell counts. TCRdb's copy holds only in-frame clones and misses some; the assay was immunoSEQ multiplex PCR. V and J calls and clone size are those listed in that table; D and trimming were worked out from the DNA. The sample shows 50,000 to 65,000 clones, approximately 90% of them seen only once. V gave up 6 bases and J gave up 5 bases, with 10 bases separating them. Germline V gives CDR1 KGHSH, CDR2 LQKENI. CDR3 length: 12 residues. The TCR sequence derives from a man aged 50-60 years with acute or convalescent COVID-19. Sequencing was done on a sample of peripheral blood. The chain couples TRBV18 to TRBJ1-1; D is ambiguous. The CDR3 region is CASSRESTEAFF. The CDR3 DNA follows: TGTGCCAGCTCCCGCGAATCGACTGAAGCTTTCTTT.